This T cell receptor beta chain was sequenced for a study of blood T cells in healthy people across ages. Primed by a sample-barcoded 5' primer and a J-beta primer mix, a second PCR proceeded for about 7 to 11 cycles. A single record per CDR3 protein comes from TCRdb applying MiXCR to the 5' RACE reads. The sample yields approximately 1.5 million distinct CDR3 sequences, 40% to 45% seen once. Per the germline V gene, CDR1 is LGHNA and CDR2 is YSLEER. This CDR3 has 14 amino acids. V dropped 1 base and J dropped 10 bases, with 14 bases sitting between them. The sequenced sample consisted of blood. The J gene is TRBJ2-1, the V gene TRBV4-3; no firm D call. This clonotype was obtained from a woman between 18 and 29 years old in good health. CDR3 loop: CASSQVSRSYEQFF. CDR3 coding DNA: TGCGCCAGCAGCCAAGTCAGCCGCTCCTACGAGCAGTTCTTC.